The 6 T cell receptor beta chains below come from one sample, sequenced in a study of T cells in Graves' hyperthyroidism and ophthalmopathy. There were TCR beta CDR3 regions amplified from RNA transcripts. The TCR CDR3 was amplified in a first-round RT-PCR using the HTBI primer set. TCRdb re-derived calls from the multiplex PCR reads in MiXCR, one entry per CDR3 protein. The repertoire holds roughly 280,000 distinct CDR3 sequences, with 20% to 25% as singletons. Sample: blood. These receptors were taken from a man aged 30 to 39 with Graves' ophthalmopathy.

The chain links TRBV7-9 to TRBJ1-5, with a tentative D call TRBD1 (5 bases). This CDR3 has 14 amino acids. Germline loops: CDR1 SEHNR, CDR2 FQNEAQ (reference sequence). The V and J ends lost 5 bases and 6 bases respectively, with 14 bases between them. The CDR3 loop reads CASSQDGGVQPQHF. The CDR3 DNA reads as TGTGCCAGCAGCCAAGACGGAGGGGTTCAGCCCCAGCATTTT. Full variable domain (rest looked up from reference TRBV7-9 and TRBJ1-5): DTGVSQNPRHKITKRGQNVTFRCDPISEHNRLYWYRQTLGQGPEFLTYFQNEAQLEKSRLLSDRFSAERPKGSFSTLEIQRTEQGDSAMYLCASSQDGGVQPQHFGDGTRLSIL.

This clonotype was seen at least ten times. V gene TRBV27 combines with J gene TRBJ2-7; D possibly corresponds to TRBD1 (7 bases). CDR3 length: 15 residues. Germline-derived CDR1 and CDR2 are MNHEY and SMNVEV (reference sequence). Trimming took 5 bases from V and 3 from J, leaving 17 bases between them. The CDR3: CASSPQGTDDYEQYF. CDR3 nucleotides: TGTGCCAGCAGTCCACAGGGGACTGATGACTACGAGCAGTACTTC.

In this sample, this clonotype turned up many times. The chain combines TRBV7-2 with TRBJ1-4; D unclear. The CDR3 sequence is 14 residues long. V lost 10 bases and J lost 7, with 19 bases in between. The germline V gene encodes CDR1 SGHTA and CDR2 FQGNSA. The CDR3, as DNA: TGTGCCACCAGAACGGACCGACAAGGTGAAAAACTGTTTTTT. The encoded protein is CATRTDRQGEKLFF.

V usage is TRBV9 and J usage is TRBJ1-1; TRBD1 might be the D (5 bases). The length of the CDR3 is 14 residues. CDR1 is SGDLS and CDR2 is YYNGEE in the germline V gene. Between the trimmed V and J ends, which lost 2 bases and 2 bases, there was a span of 10 bases. In DNA, the CDR3 is TGTGCCAGCAGCGTCGGGACGTTAAACACTGAAGCTTTCTTT. Translation gives CASSVGTLNTEAFF.

This clonotype has ten or more counts. The chain joins TRBV28 to TRBJ2-7; 9 bases agree with TRBD1. CDR3 size: 15 residues. Losses at the gene ends were 2 bases for V and 3 bases for J; bases not matched to a gene: 5. The germline CDR1 and CDR2 sequences are MDHEN and SYDVKM. The CDR3 DNA is TGTGCCAGCAGTTTAACCGGGACAGGGAGCTACGAGCAGTACTTC. This codes for CASSLTGTGSYEQYF.

The sample holds many counts of this clonotype. As DNA, the CDR3 is TGCGCCAGCAGCCAAGATAGGACAGCATTCTATGGCTACACCTTC. Protein product: CASSQDRTAFYGYTF. The chain employs TRBV4-1 and TRBJ1-2, with a tentative D call TRBD1 (6 bases). Germline loops: CDR1 MGHRA, CDR2 YSYEKL. V lost 0 bases to trimming and J lost 4 bases, with 12 bases between them. The CDR3 totals 15 residues.